The T cell receptor beta chain described here comes from a study of control samples from healthy donors and cancer patients. This table comes from immunoSEQ multiplex PCR, and its TCRdb copy is limited to in-frame clones, with some not included. The table includes 130,000 or so clones, 70% to 90% detected once. The germline CDR1 and CDR2 sequences are SGHAT and FQNNGV. Germline trimming cut 2 bases from V and 1 base from J; bases unmatched to any gene: 1. This CDR3 has 15 residues. The chain recombines TRBV11-2 with TRBJ2-1, with 8 nucleotides matching TRBD1. The clonotype was recovered from a man in his fifties in good health. Source material: blood. Here the CDR3 DNA reads TGTGCCAGCAGCTTACAGGGGGCGTCCTACAATGAGCAGTTCTTC. It translates to CASSLQGASYNEQFF. Full variable domain (rest looked up from reference TRBV11-2 and TRBJ2-1): EAGVAQSPRYKIIEKRQSVAFWCNPISGHATLYWYQQILGQGPKLLIQFQNNGVVDDSQLPKDRFSAERLKGVDSTLKIQPAKLEDSAVYLCASSLQGASYNEQFFGPGTRLTVL.